This TCR beta chain was documented in a study of immune evolution from preneoplasia to lung adenocarcinoma (dated by TCRdb to the early 2020s). Study-level background: HLA loss of heterozygosity was seen in approximately 6.7%, 15% and 36% of AIS, MIA and ADC lesions, and in no AAH lesions. The study profiled immune contexture across lung adenocarcinoma precursors and invasive adenocarcinoma using immune gene expression, TCR sequencing and multiplex immunofluorescence. Resected precursor lesions (AAH, AIS, MIA) and invasive adenocarcinomas were compared with paired morphologically normal lung tissue. Sample size was determined by specimen availability and not by a prior power calculation. The immune data were combined with whole exome sequencing and methylation data from the same cohort of nodules. In total, the cohort included 53 patients with pulmonary nodules, all of whom underwent surgical resection. A total of more than 40 patients contributed TCR sequencing data. It was reported in the study that 100 to 110 samples were used for TCR sequencing. POLYSOLVER was used to infer Class I HLA alleles from exome data, while LOHHLA was used to detect allele-specific HLA loss.

The V and J ends are trimmed by 1 base and 3 bases, leaving 10 bases between them. The germline V gene supplies CDR1 MNHNS and CDR2 SASEGT. From cysteine to phenylalanine, the CDR3 is 14 amino acids long. Left in the record is the CDR3 DNA by itself, 42 bases read in frame from the first base. Here is what the overall study found, with its caveats: The highest top T cell clone frequencies were observed in normal lung, and a progressive decrease in top T cell clone frequencies appeared to occur from AAH through AIS, MIA and invasive adenocarcinoma. Normal lung showed the highest clonality, whereas later-stage lesions appeared to have higher T cell density and diversity but lower clonality. Findings were based on association rather than direct causation; larger cohorts with long-term follow-up and longitudinal biopsies were deemed needed. All patients were from Japan and China, so applicability to Western populations was uncertain. Compared with EGFR-mutant or double wild-type lesions, KRAS-mutant nodules had the highest T cell clonality.

Comment on this clone: Which antigen it targets is not known. It has no much larger one-base neighbor in the sample; base qualities were not kept.

The immunoSEQ hsTCRbeta Kit was used to sequence TCR beta CDR3 regions from DNA. As for how the authors treated the data: The ImmunoSEQ Analyzer was used to analyse the TCR sequencing data. T cell clonality was defined as 1 minus Pielou's evenness, calculated on productive rearrangements. To measure T cell diversity, the inverse Simpson index was applied to productive templates. T cell density was TCR beta template counts normalized to usable DNA, estimated by amplifying and sequencing housekeeping genes. Two-sided Kruskal-Wallis tests were used to compare TCR metrics across histologic stages. TCRdb carries this immuneACCESS record with in-frame sequences only. Its versions omit some clonotypes, under half of them owing to an unresolved V gene in the studies checked, with the rest unexplained. Clone size and the V and J calls come from that table; the DNA yielded D and trimming. The sample yields more than 4,000 clones; around 85% were counted once. The ten largest make up 2% to 3% of the sample.

Between 2014 and 2017, the patients underwent resection in either Japan or China. Histologic diagnosis of each case was confirmed independently by two lung cancer pathologists on H&E slides. To enrich premalignant or tumor cells for nucleic acid extraction, macro-dissection was performed after pathologic assessment. FFPE tissue was used for DNA isolation with the AllPrep DNA/RNA FFPE Kit. This sequence originates from a person between 65 and 79 years old with lung adenocarcinoma. The chain is encoded by TRBV6-1 joined to TRBJ2-7, with the D segment identity uncertain. The source material was FFPE atypical adenomatous hyperplasia tissue from the lung. Reading the label with the study, this specimen's cell subset or site is: atypical adenomatous hyperplasia (AAH), lung preneoplasia. The nucleotides are TGTGCCAGCAGTGAAGTAATAAGGATCTACGAGCAGTACTTC. This is translated as CASSEVIRIYEQYF.